The clone carrying this T cell receptor beta chain has only a few counts. Its specificity is unknown. The sample is drawn from a study of T cells in localized non-small cell lung cancer. Study-wide findings and caveats: Elevated circulating T cell density in blood was associated with longer overall survival. Tumor trailed uninvolved adjacent lung in T cell clonality, which peaked there. Turning up in adjacent lung were a median roughly 59 of the top 100 tumor clones.

This table comes from immunoSEQ multiplex PCR, and its TCRdb copy is limited to in-frame clones, with some not included. The profile shows 1,500 to 2,500 clones, 27% of them singletons. V was clipped by 2 bases and J by 3 bases, with 7 bases between them. CDR3 length: 14 amino acids. Germline V lookup: CDR1 MNHGY, CDR2 SAAAGT. The sequence was collected from a female donor aged 60 or older with stage I lung adenocarcinoma. The material sequenced was normal lung tissue next to the tumor, taken before any cancer treatment. J is TRBJ1-4 and V is TRBV6-8; D unresolved. CDR3 loop: CASSYNQANEKLFF. The CDR3 coding sequence is TGTGCCAGCAGTTACAACCAGGCTAATGAAAAACTGTTTTTT.